Listed below are T cell receptor beta chains from one sample, sequenced in a study of T cells in Graves' hyperthyroidism and ophthalmopathy. One entry per CDR3 protein results from TCRdb running MiXCR on the multiplex PCR reads. The sample consists of about 420,000 distinct CDR3 sequences, about 15% of them appearing once. Sequencing input: blood. The receptors shown here come from a woman aged 18 to 35 with Graves' hyperthyroidism. The CDR3 runs from the conserved cysteine through the conserved F or W. The order of the fields is J gene, V gene, D gene, clone size, CDR3 protein, CDR3 DNA. D genes are given only for firm matches. Only some rows state a clone size, as once, few, many or a class for expanded clones.

TRBJ1-5,TRBV20-1,-,few,CSATRVWDQPQHF,TGCAGTGCTACCAGGGTTTGGGATCAGCCCCAGCATTTT
TRBJ2-1,TRBV28,TRBD2,-,CASRAAGVPNEQFF,TGTGCCAGCAGGGCAGCGGGAGTGCCCAATGAGCAGTTCTTC
TRBJ2-1,TRBV20-1,-,-,CSARDQNASPYSEQFF,TGCAGTGCTAGAGATCAGAACGCTAGCCCCTACAGTGAGCAGTTCTTC
TRBJ2-7,TRBV5-8,-,many,CASSFQSKTYEQYF,TGTGCCAGCAGCTTTCAATCCAAAACCTACGAGCAGTACTTC
TRBJ2-1,TRBV12-3/TRBV12-4,-,-,CASSLRASFYNEQFF,TGTGCCAGCAGTTTGAGGGCTAGCTTTTACAATGAGCAGTTCTTC
TRBJ1-1,TRBV20-1,-,many,CSVRASWDEAFF,TGCAGTGTAAGAGCCTCCTGGGATGAAGCTTTCTTT
TRBJ1-1,TRBV7-3,-,-,CASSPGVSGTEAFF,TGTGCCAGCAGCCCAGGGGTTTCGGGCACTGAAGCTTTCTTT
TRBJ2-3,TRBV4-2,-,-,CASSQDWLASTDTQYF,TGCGCCAGCAGCCAAGACTGGCTAGCGAGCACAGATACGCAGTATTTT
TRBJ2-5,TRBV24-1,TRBD1,-,CATSDAVGTVETQYF,TGTGCCACCAGTGATGCTGTGGGGACAGTAGAGACCCAGTACTTC
TRBJ1-2,TRBV5-1,TRBD1,-,CASSDRTGGAWGYTF,TGCGCCAGCAGCGACCGGACAGGGGGCGCCTGGGGCTACACCTTC
TRBJ2-5,TRBV9,-,-,CASSAGHRQETQYF,TGTGCCAGCAGCGCGGGACACAGACAAGAGACCCAGTACTTC
TRBJ2-1,TRBV20-1,-,many,CSARDLSLGYNEQFF,TGCAGTGCTAGAGATCTTAGTTTGGGTTACAATGAGCAGTTCTTC
TRBJ2-3,TRBV7-8,-,many,CASSLGRGPTDTQYF,TGTGCCAGCAGCTTAGGTCGGGGACCCACAGATACGCAGTATTTT
TRBJ2-4,TRBV28,-,many,CASRQGGAKNIQYF,TGTGCCAGCAGGCAAGGGGGGGCCAAAAACATTCAGTACTTC
TRBJ1-5,TRBV2,-,many,CASSEAGAVQVAQHF,TGTGCCAGCAGTGAAGCGGGAGCAGTCCAAGTGGCCCAGCATTTT
TRBJ1-1,TRBV28,-,many,CASSFEGRKNTEAFF,TGTGCCAGCAGTTTTGAAGGGAGAAAGAACACTGAAGCTTTCTTT
TRBJ2-6,TRBV7-9,-,-,CASRSGTVSGANVLTF,TGTGCCAGCAGGTCCGGGACGGTCTCTGGGGCCAACGTCCTGACTTTC
TRBJ2-5,TRBV20-1,-,many,CSARKTGRGETQYF,TGCAGTGCTAGAAAGACAGGGCGGGGAGAGACCCAGTACTTC
TRBJ2-7,TRBV28,-,few,CASSLLKGTTYEQYF,TGTGCCAGCAGTTTACTGAAGGGAACAACCTACGAGCAGTACTTC
TRBJ2-1,TRBV12-3/TRBV12-4,TRBD2,many,CASSNQGLAEDNEQFF,TGTGCCAGCAGTAACCAGGGACTAGCGGAGGACAATGAGCAGTTCTTC
TRBJ2-7,TRBV4-2,TRBD2,many,CASSPRGGSYEQYF,TGTGCCAGCAGCCCTCGCGGGGGGTCCTACGAGCAGTACTTC
TRBJ1-6,TRBV5-1,-,-,CASSPKTGGDSPLHF,TGCGCCAGCAGCCCGAAGACAGGTGGGGATTCACCCCTCCACTTT
TRBJ2-1,TRBV19,-,-,CASSQIGAGSNEQFF,TGTGCCAGTAGTCAGATCGGGGCAGGGAGCAATGAGCAGTTCTTC
TRBJ1-1,TRBV19,TRBD1,few,CASSIEGRGRRIAFF,TGTGCCAGTAGTATAGAGGGCAGGGGGCGTCGGATAGCTTTCTTT